The 12 T cell receptor beta chains listed next were all sequenced from one sample in a study of blood T cell repertoires in COVID-19. Generated by immunoSEQ multiplex PCR, the TCRdb table keeps only in-frame clones and is missing some. Seen here are under 300,000 clones, 75% to 90% observed once, and the top ten hold approximately 3.3%. The sequenced sample consisted of peripheral blood. The receptors come from a middle-aged woman with acute or convalescent COVID-19.

The rearrangement uses TRBV2 and TRBJ2-3, with TRBD2 identical over 8 bases. The junction had 9 bases not matched to a gene; V was cut back by 8 bases and J by 2 bases. Germline-derived CDR1 and CDR2 are SNHLY and FYNNEI. The CDR3 loop spans 15 amino acids. CDR3 protein: CASARGGGITDTQYF. The CDR3 nucleotides read TGTGCCAGCGCCAGGGGCGGGGGGATCACAGATACGCAGTATTTT.

V is TRBV27 and J is TRBJ2-2, with 13 positions matching TRBD2. The J segment lost 10 bases and the V segment lost 7 bases, leaving 9 bases of the junction unmatched. Looked up from germline, CDR1 is MNHEY and CDR2 is SMNVEV (reference sequence). CDR3 length: 15 residues. CDR3 nucleotide sequence: TGTGCCAGCACCTTACTAGCGGGGGGGCCCGTGGAGCTGTTTTTT. This sequence encodes CASTLLAGGPVELFF.

The CDR3 sequence: CASSPQINTEAFF. The CDR3, as DNA: TGCGCCAGCAGCCCTCAGATAAACACTGAAGCTTTCTTT. The chain joins TRBV4-1 to TRBJ1-1; D uncertain. V shed 4 bases and J shed 2 bases, with 8 bases lying between them. This CDR3 is 13 amino acids long. CDR1 and CDR2 from the germline V gene are MGHRA and YSYEKL.

The chain couples TRBV3-1 (or the pseudogene TRBV3-2) to TRBJ1-1; no clear D gene. The germline CDR1 and CDR2 sequences are LGHDT and YNNKEL (reference sequence). This CDR3 has 13 amino acids. The V end was cut by 5 bases, the J end by 8 bases, with 15 bases between. As DNA, the CDR3 is TGTGCCAGCAGCGCGACACCCGAGTCCGAAGCTTTCTTT. Amino acids: CASSATPESEAFF.

The chain joins TRBV11-2 to TRBJ2-7, with 11 bases identical to TRBD1. After removal of 5 bases from V and 7 bases from J, the junction contained 7 bases not matched to a gene. CDR1 and CDR2 from the germline V gene are SGHAT and FQNNGV. CDR3 length equals 14 residues. The CDR3 reads CASSPDRGRGEQYV. The CDR3 nucleotides are TGTGCCAGCAGCCCGGACAGGGGGCGCGGGGAGCAGTACGTC.

In nucleotides, the CDR3 is TGTGCCATCAGTGCGGACCGGGACAAACTAGAGACCCAGTACTTC. Its protein product is CAISADRDKLETQYF. This rearrangement joins TRBV10-3 to TRBJ2-5, with D possibly TRBD1 on 6 matching bases. Germline V CDR1 and CDR2: ENHRY, SYGVKD. The CDR3 has 15 residues. V was pared by 4 bases and J by 4 bases, with 16 bases between.

The chain is built from TRBV30 and TRBJ1-2; D is ambiguous. Germline loops: CDR1 GTSNPN, CDR2 SVGIG (reference sequence). V lost 1 base to trimming and J lost 8 bases, with 11 bases between them. CDR3 size: 12 residues. In nucleotides, the CDR3 is TGTGCCTGGAGTGCCTCACTTATGGGCTACACCTTC. It codes for CAWSASLMGYTF.

The genes are TRBV29-1 and TRBJ2-5, with 8 bases aligning to TRBD2. V lost 4 bases, J lost 5 bases, and 3 bases stayed unmatched. CDR1 is SQVTM, CDR2 ANQGSEA, per germline. The CDR3 is 12 residues long. Here the CDR3 DNA reads TGCAGCGTTGCCGCGGGGGGTGAGACCCAGTACTTC. This translates into CSVAAGGETQYF.

The J gene is TRBJ1-5, the V gene TRBV6-1, with 7 nucleotides matching TRBD1. The J segment lost 1 base and the V segment lost 4 bases, leaving 7 bases of the junction unmatched. CDR3 length: 16 amino acids. Per germline, CDR1 MNHNS and CDR2 SASEGT. The CDR3 sequence: CASSVNRGLSNQPQHF. The DNA for the CDR3 is TGTGCCAGCAGTGTTAACAGGGGCCTAAGCAATCAGCCCCAGCATTTT.

This clone was observed a handful of times. The chain's CDR3 is CASSETGGSTEAFF. The DNA of the CDR3 is TGCGCCAGCAGTGAGACAGGGGGGAGCACTGAAGCTTTCTTT. The chain joins TRBV10-2 to TRBJ1-1; 8 bases are a match to TRBD1. Germline CDR1 is WSHSY and CDR2 is SAAADI. This CDR3 comprises 14 residues. The J segment lost 4 bases and the V segment lost 2 bases, leaving 3 bases of the junction unmatched.

The rearrangement joins TRBV9 to TRBJ2-2, with D tentatively TRBD2 (5 bases). This CDR3 contains 14 residues. CDR1 SGDLS and CDR2 YYNGEE come from the germline V gene. V was trimmed by 3 bases and J by 6 bases, leaving 12 bases between them. The CDR3 loop is CASSEVEVPGELFF. The CDR3 bases are TGTGCCAGCAGCGAGGTGGAGGTGCCCGGGGAGCTGTTTTTT.

The V and J genes are TRBV28 and TRBJ2-7; 10 positions match TRBD1. Germline values: CDR1 MDHEN, CDR2 SYDVKM. The length of the CDR3 is 14 residues. Trimming at V came to 4 bases and at J to 7 bases, leaving 7 bases not matched to a gene. The CDR3 nucleotides are TGTGCCAGCAGTTCCGACAGGGGGCTGTGGGAGCAGTACGTC. Amino acids: CASSSDRGLWEQYV.